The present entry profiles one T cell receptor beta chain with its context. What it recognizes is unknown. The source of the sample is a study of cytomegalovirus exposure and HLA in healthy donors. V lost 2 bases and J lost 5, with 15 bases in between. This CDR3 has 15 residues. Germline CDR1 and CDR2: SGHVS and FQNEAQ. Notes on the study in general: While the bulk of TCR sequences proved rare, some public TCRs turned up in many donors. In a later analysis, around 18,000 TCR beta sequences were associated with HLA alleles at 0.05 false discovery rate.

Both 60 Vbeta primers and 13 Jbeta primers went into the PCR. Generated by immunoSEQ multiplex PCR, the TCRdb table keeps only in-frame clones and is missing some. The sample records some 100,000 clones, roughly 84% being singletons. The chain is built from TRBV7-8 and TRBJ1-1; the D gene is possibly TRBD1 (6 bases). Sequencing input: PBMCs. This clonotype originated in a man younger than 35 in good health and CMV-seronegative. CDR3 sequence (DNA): TGTGCCAGCAGCTTAACTACAGGGACGAGGACTGAAGCTTTCTTT. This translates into CASSLTTGTRTEAFF. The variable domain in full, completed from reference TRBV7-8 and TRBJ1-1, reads GAGVSQSPRYKVAKRGQDVALRCDPISGHVSLFWYQQALGQGPEFLTYFQNEAQLDKSGLPSDRFFAERPEGSVSTLKIQRTQQEDSAVYLCASSLTTGTRTEAFFGQGTRLTVV.